Presented here are 22 T cell receptor beta chains from one specimen sequenced in a study of neoadjuvant nivolumab and ipilimumab in lung cancer. This table comes from immunoSEQ multiplex PCR, and its TCRdb copy is limited to in-frame clones, with some not included. Of 40,000 to 60,000 clones detected, 85% to 90% appear once; the ten largest clones hold about 3.5%. The sample in question was blood, obtained before neoadjuvant nivolumab, alone or with ipilimumab. These TCRs come from an adult with non-small cell lung cancer. Some clones in this sample may be carry-over from other donors' samples.

Remarks on this clone: The germline gene is not matched at one end of the junction; a read error may be the cause. The gene calls are TRBV4-1 and TRBJ2-3, with D possibly matching TRBD2 (6 bases). Germline V gene data show CDR1 as MGHRA and CDR2 as YSYEKL. The CDR3 loop spans 15 amino acids. The CDR3 spells CASSQVPTSTDTQYF. CDR3 nucleotides: TGCGCCAGCAGCCAGGTACCTACTAGCACGGATACGCAGTATTTT.

The CDR3 sequence is CAWSSQPNYGYTF. DNA of the CDR3: TGTGCCTGGAGTAGTCAGCCTAACTATGGCTACACCTTC. This chain joins TRBV30 and TRBJ1-2; D is unclear. The length of the CDR3 is 13 residues. Germline assignment: CDR1 GTSNPN and CDR2 SVGIG (reference sequence). V was cut by 2 bases and J by 0 bases, with 7 bases left in between. The full variable domain, its missing parts supplied by reference TRBV30 and TRBJ1-2, is SQTIHQWPATLVQPVGSPLSLECTVEGTSNPNLYWYRQAAGRGLQLLFYSVGIGQISSEVPQNLSASRPQDRQFILSSKKLLLSDSGFYLCAWSSQPNYGYTFGSGTRLTVV.

This clone was detected a few times. The CDR3 DNA sequence: TGTGCCAGCAGTTACAGAGGGCTTGGCAGGGACCACGAGCAGTACTTC. Translation gives CASSYRGLGRDHEQYF. V usage is TRBV6-5 and J usage is TRBJ2-7; the D call may be TRBD1 or TRBD2 (5 bases each). The germline CDR1 and CDR2 sequences are MNHEY and SVGAGI. This CDR3 is 16 amino acids long. Trimming removed 2 bases at V and 5 bases at J, with 19 bases between.

V gene TRBV6-1 combines with J gene TRBJ1-2, with 9 bases that match TRBD1. Germline values: CDR1 MNHNS, CDR2 SASEGT. V shed 10 bases, J shed 6 bases, and the junction held 12 bases outside the gene matches. The CDR3 runs to 14 residues. The CDR3 sequence: CATNSGQGRNGYTF. The CDR3 DNA is TGTGCCACCAACTCCGGACAGGGGAGGAATGGCTACACCTTC.

The chain carries TRBV6-6 and TRBJ2-7, with D perhaps assigned TRBD1 or TRBD2 (5 bases each). The CDR3 is 16 residues long. In germline, CDR1 is MNHNY, CDR2 SVGAGI (reference sequence). V was trimmed by 5 bases and J by 2 bases, leaving 19 bases between them. The CDR3: CASSHGTNPLPYEQYF. Here the CDR3 DNA reads TGTGCCAGCAGTCACGGGACCAACCCATTACCCTACGAGCAGTACTTC.

This clone was found a few times. The chain employs TRBV19 and TRBJ2-7; 14 nucleotides line up with TRBD2. V was pared by 3 bases and J by 6 bases, with 1 base of the junction left unmatched. This CDR3 contains 14 residues. Germline loops: CDR1 LNHDA, CDR2 SQIVND (reference sequence). CDR3 bases: TGTGCCAGTAGTATGGGACTAGCGGGAGCCGAGCAGTACTTC. Its translation: CASSMGLAGAEQYF.

The CDR3 sequence: CASSLDHRKLGYTF. Written as DNA, the CDR3 is TGTGCCAGCAGCTTAGATCACAGGAAACTTGGCTACACCTTC. The chain uses TRBV11-2 and TRBJ1-2; tentative D call: TRBD1 (5 bases). The CDR3 runs 14 residues. The germline CDR1 and CDR2 sequences are SGHAT and FQNNGV. Trimming removed 0 bases from V and 7 bases from J, with 12 bases in between. The whole variable domain, filled in from reference TRBV11-2 and TRBJ1-2, reads EAGVAQSPRYKIIEKRQSVAFWCNPISGHATLYWYQQILGQGPKLLIQFQNNGVVDDSQLPKDRFSAERLKGVDSTLKIQPAKLEDSAVYLCASSLDHRKLGYTFGSGTRLTVV.

This chain joins TRBV7-8 and TRBJ2-2, with 9 bases that match TRBD1. The CDR3 runs to 15 residues. Germline V gives CDR1 SGHVS, CDR2 FQNEAQ. With 5 bases clipped from V and 6 bases from J, the junction kept 7 bases outside the gene matches. CDR3 sequence (DNA): TGTGCCAGCAGCCCGGGACAGGGCGGTTCCGGGGAGCTGTTTTTT. This codes for CASSPGQGGSGELFF.

V gene TRBV7-2 combines with J gene TRBJ2-5, with a possible D match to TRBD2 (6 bases). The germline V gene has CDR1 SGHTA and CDR2 FQGNSA. The V end lost 5 bases, the J end lost 5 bases, and 18 bases lay between the germline ends. This CDR3 comprises 15 residues. The CDR3 bases are TGTGCCAGCAGCCTTGGGGGGAGCGTTGGGGAGACCCAGTACTTC. Translation: CASSLGGSVGETQYF.

This chain links TRBV7-9 with TRBJ2-7; D is unclear. CDR1 is SEHNR, CDR2 FQNEAQ, per germline (reference sequence). This CDR3 comprises 14 residues. V was cut by 4 bases and J by 6 bases, with 16 bases left in between. CDR3 bases: TGTGCCAGCAGCTCGGATCAGAGCGCTCTCGAGCAGTACTTC. As protein: CASSSDQSALEQYF. Full variable domain (outside the CDR3, taken from reference TRBV7-9 and TRBJ2-7): DTGVSQNPRHKITKRGQNVTFRCDPISEHNRLYWYRQTLGQGPEFLTYFQNEAQLEKSRLLSDRFSAERPKGSFSTLEIQRTEQGDSAMYLCASSSDQSALEQYFGPGTRLTVT.

Only a few counts were recorded for this clone. The chain joins TRBV11-2 to TRBJ2-3, with TRBD1 identical over 9 bases. V shed 5 bases, J shed 5 bases, and the junction held 8 bases outside the gene matches. Germline assignment: CDR1 SGHAT and CDR2 FQNNGV. The CDR3 loop spans 15 amino acids. The CDR3 loop is CASSRRDRDRDTQYF. CDR3 DNA: TGTGCCAGCAGCCGCCGGGACAGGGATAGAGATACGCAGTATTTT.

V is TRBV5-4 and J is TRBJ2-7; tentatively, D is TRBD1 (6 bases). CDR1 SGHNT and CDR2 YYREEE come from the germline V gene (reference sequence). Trimming cost V 2 bases and J 5 bases, with 20 bases left between them. The CDR3 is made up of 16 amino acids. Written as DNA, the CDR3 is TGTGCCAGCAGCTTATCATACAGGGTCGAGGCCGACGAGCAGTACTTC. This translates into CASSLSYRVEADEQYF. Full variable domain (remainder filled in from reference TRBV5-4 and TRBJ2-7): ETGVTQSPTHLIKTRGQQVTLRCSSQSGHNTVSWYQQALGQGPQFIFQYYREEENGRGNFPPRFSGLQFPNYSSELNVNALELDDSALYLCASSLSYRVEADEQYFGPGTRLTVT.

This clone was seen only a few times. The same CDR3 also results from other DNA sequences found in this sample. The V gene is TRBV6-1, the J gene TRBJ1-1; D gene uncertain. Trimming took off 3 bases at V and 8 bases at J, with 7 bases between the two ends. The CDR3 contains 11 residues. From germline, CDR1 is MNHNS and CDR2 SASEGT. CDR3 nucleotides: TGTGCCAGCAGTGACGGCGGGGAAGCTTTCTTT. Translated: CASSDGGEAFF.

J is TRBJ2-5 and V is TRBV5-6, with D perhaps matching TRBD1 or TRBD2 (5 bases each). Germline CDR1 reads SGHDT; CDR2 reads YYEEEE. V dropped 7 bases and J dropped 4 bases, with 20 bases sitting between them. The CDR3 sequence is 15 residues long. CDR3 DNA sequence: TGTGCCAGCTCTGAGGGATTGTGGGGCGTAGAGACCCAGTACTTC. Its translation is CASSEGLWGVETQYF.

The V call is TRBV29-1, the J call TRBJ2-5, with D unresolved. The V gene's germline CDR1 is SQVTM and CDR2 ANQGSEA. The CDR3 sequence is 12 residues long. V was trimmed by 4 bases and J by 2 bases, leaving 8 bases between them. CDR3 sequence reads: CSVGQTQETQYF. CDR3 nucleotide sequence: TGCAGCGTTGGTCAGACTCAAGAGACCCAGTACTTC.

The V and J genes are TRBV7-9 and TRBJ1-1; no firm D call. The V end lost 1 base, the J end lost 1 base, and 4 bases lay between the germline ends. Germline lookup yields CDR1 SEHNR and CDR2 FQNEAQ (reference sequence). The CDR3 consists of 13 residues. The CDR3 spells CASSLVTNTEAFF. As DNA, the CDR3 is TGTGCCAGCAGCTTAGTTACGAACACTGAAGCTTTCTTT.

The chain combines TRBV6-5 with TRBJ2-5; D perhaps matches TRBD1 (5 bases). Germline V gene data show CDR1 as MNHEY and CDR2 as SVGAGI. V was trimmed by 8 bases and J by 1 base, leaving 11 bases between them. The CDR3 is 13 amino acids. The CDR3 nucleotides read TGTGCCAGCCGGCTGGGGCTCCAAGAGACCCAGTACTTC. Its protein is CASRLGLQETQYF.

The rearrangement joins TRBV7-9 to TRBJ2-3; D possibly corresponds to TRBD1 (5 bases). From germline, CDR1 is SEHNR and CDR2 FQNEAQ (reference sequence). This CDR3 has 13 residues. V was shortened by 7 bases and J by 6 bases, with 14 bases between the two germline ends. Here the CDR3 reads CASNNQGPDTQYF. Here the CDR3 DNA reads TGTGCCAGCAATAATCAGGGCCCGGATACGCAGTATTTT.

V gene TRBV7-9 combines with J gene TRBJ1-1; 8 bases align to TRBD1. Germline V gene lookup returns CDR1 SEHNR and CDR2 FQNEAQ (reference sequence). The CDR3 has 16 residues. V was pared by 1 base and J by 1 base, with 5 bases of the junction left unmatched. Written as DNA, the CDR3 is TGTGCCAGCAGCTTAGAAACAGGGGGAGCGAACACTGAAGCTTTCTTT. Translated: CASSLETGGANTEAFF. The full variable domain, rest sourced from reference TRBV7-9 and TRBJ1-1, is DTGVSQNPRHKITKRGQNVTFRCDPISEHNRLYWYRQTLGQGPEFLTYFQNEAQLEKSRLLSDRFSAERPKGSFSTLEIQRTEQGDSAMYLCASSLETGGANTEAFFGQGTRLTVV.

CDR3 amino acids: CASSFGGRNTEAFF. In DNA, the CDR3 is TGTGCCAGCAGTTTCGGGGGCAGAAACACTGAAGCTTTCTTT. The chain joins TRBV27 to TRBJ1-1, with a tentative D call TRBD1 (6 bases). With 3 bases removed from V and 2 bases from J, the gap between germline ends came to 10 bases. CDR1 and CDR2 (germline): MNHEY, SMNVEV (reference sequence). This CDR3 has 14 amino acids.

The chain carries TRBV6-5 and TRBJ1-2; D unresolved. The V gene lost 5 bases and the J gene lost 4 bases, with 14 bases spanning the gap. The V gene's germline CDR1 is MNHEY and CDR2 SVGAGI. The length of the CDR3 is 14 residues. CDR3 bases: TGTGCCAGCAGTCAGCTCCGACACGTCTATGGCTACACCTTC. Translation: CASSQLRHVYGYTF.

The chain employs TRBV2 and TRBJ2-1, with 8 bases identical to TRBD2. V was pared by 2 bases and J by 1 base, with 1 base of the junction left unmatched. The CDR3 runs to 15 residues. Germline V gene lookup returns CDR1 SNHLY and CDR2 FYNNEI. This CDR3 reads CASSERGGSYNEQFF. The DNA of the CDR3 is TGTGCCAGCAGTGAACGGGGGGGATCCTACAATGAGCAGTTCTTC.